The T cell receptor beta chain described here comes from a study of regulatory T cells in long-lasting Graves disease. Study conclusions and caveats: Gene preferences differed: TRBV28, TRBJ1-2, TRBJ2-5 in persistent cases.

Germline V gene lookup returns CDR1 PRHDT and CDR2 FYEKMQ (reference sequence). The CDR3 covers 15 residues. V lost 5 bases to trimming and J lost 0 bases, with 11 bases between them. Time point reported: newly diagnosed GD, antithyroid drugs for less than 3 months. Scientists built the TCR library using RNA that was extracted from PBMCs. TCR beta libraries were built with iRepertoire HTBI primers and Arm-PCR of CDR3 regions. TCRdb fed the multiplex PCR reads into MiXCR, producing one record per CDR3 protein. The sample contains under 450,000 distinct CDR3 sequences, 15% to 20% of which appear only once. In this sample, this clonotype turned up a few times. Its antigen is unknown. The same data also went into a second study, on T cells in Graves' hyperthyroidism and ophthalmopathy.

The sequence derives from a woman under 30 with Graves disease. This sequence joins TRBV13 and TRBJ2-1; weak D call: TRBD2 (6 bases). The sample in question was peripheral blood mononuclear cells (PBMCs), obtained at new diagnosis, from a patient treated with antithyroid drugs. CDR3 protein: CASSLSGPSYNEQFF. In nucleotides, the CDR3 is TGTGCCAGCAGCCTTAGCGGCCCCTCCTACAATGAGCAGTTCTTC.